This TCR beta chain emerged from a study of T cell repertoires in cytomegalovirus infection. Across the study: HLA-C-restricted CMV epitopes, recently identified, and well-studied HLA-B-restricted ones were used by the study. Public TCR beta signatures were indicative of both CMV infection and a matching HLA type.

TCRdb processed the reads anew with MiXCR; each CDR3 protein has one entry. The sample consists of approximately 280,000 distinct CDR3 sequences, less than 25% of them appearing once. From germline, CDR1 is MGHRA and CDR2 YSYEKL. Between the trimmed V and J ends, which lost 1 base and 0 bases, there was a span of 9 bases. This CDR3 is 15 amino acids long. Regarding the study as a whole: Frequencies of public TCR beta families were cumulated, and this identified carriers of CMV plus the relevant HLA. Ex vivo, HLA-C-restricted CMV-specific TCR beta clonotypes prevailed over the rest of the response.

In the case of this clonotype: The antigen is undetermined.

This chain uses TRBV4-1 with TRBJ1-2, with D tentatively TRBD1 (6 bases). Specimen: cultured PBMCs, collected from culture after CMV antigen stimulation. The TCR originated in a human donor in good health (CMV status not recorded). Some clones in this sample may be carry-over from other donors' samples. The CDR3 bases are TGCGCCAGCAGCCAAGGGGACAAAGCTAACTATGGCTACACCTTC. This translates into CASSQGDKANYGYTF.